This T cell receptor beta chain was recorded in a study of cytotoxic CD8 clonotypes in ibrutinib-treated CLL. Study as a whole: There were 10 to 11 relapsed/refractory patients and around 15 treatment-naive patients, and 17 to 18 were IGHV unmutated. Study conclusions and caveats: At ibrutinib response, clonality increased, and at progression it declined back toward baseline. Samples from sustained-remission and progressing patients were taken at different times. Baseline levels of clonality went above those of age-matched healthy donors and moved with circulating CD8+ T-cell counts.

Points on this clone: Its antigen is still unknown.

Using immunoSEQ multiplex PCR, the repertoire was profiled, and TCRdb retains in-frame clones only, with some absent. The table has about 120,000 clones, more than 55% seen once. Trimming stripped 4 bases from V and 2 bases from J, with 9 bases between. CDR1 is WNHNN, CDR2 SYGVQD, per germline (reference sequence). The CDR3 length is 14 residues. The TCR sequence derives from a human donor with chronic lymphocytic leukemia. The rearrangement uses TRBV10-1 and TRBJ2-4; D call uncertain. The sequencing used PBMCs, collected after 24 months of ibrutinib treatment. CDR3 region: CASSVWDTKNIQYF. In nucleotides, the CDR3 is TGCGCCAGCAGTGTGTGGGATACCAAAAACATTCAGTACTTC.